The following is a T cell receptor beta chain sequence with its context. Its target is not known. The CDR3 consists of 11 residues. Germline-derived CDR1 and CDR2 are SGHDN and FVKESK. This entry comes from a study of T cells expressing NK-cell markers. Study at large: Eight donors were sequenced, seven testing HCMV-seropositive and one testing seronegative. Study observations and caveats: Once again these clonotypes came out on top in the CD3+CD56-NKG2C+ fraction of four donors.

TCRdb reprocessed the 5' RACE reads and reports one entry per CDR3 protein, with no DNA. The data include about 400,000 distinct CDR3 sequences; the top ten clones carry roughly a tenth. The J gene is TRBJ2-5, the V gene TRBV14. Sample: blood T cells: a sorted CD56 or NKG2C T cell subset, CD4+ or CD8+ T cells, or bulk PBMC T cells (not recorded which). The clonotype originates from a woman in her 50s in good health. This CDR3 reads CASSQLETQYF. The entire variable domain, with the rest obtained from reference TRBV14 and TRBJ2-5, is as follows: EAGVTQFPSHSVIEKGQTVTLRCDPISGHDNLYWYRRVMGKEIKFLLHFVKESKQDESGMPNNRFLAERTGGTYSTLKVQPAELEDSGVYFCASSQLETQYFGPGTRLLVL.